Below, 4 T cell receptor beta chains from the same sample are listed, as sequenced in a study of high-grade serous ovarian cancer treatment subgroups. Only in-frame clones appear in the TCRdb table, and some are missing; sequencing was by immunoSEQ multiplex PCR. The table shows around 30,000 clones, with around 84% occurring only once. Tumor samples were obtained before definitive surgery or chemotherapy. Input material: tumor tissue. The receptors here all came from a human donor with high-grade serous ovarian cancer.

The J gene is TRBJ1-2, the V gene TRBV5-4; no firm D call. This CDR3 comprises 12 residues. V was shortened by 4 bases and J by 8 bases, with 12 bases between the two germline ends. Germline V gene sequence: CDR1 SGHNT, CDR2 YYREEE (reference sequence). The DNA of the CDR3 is TGTGCCAGCAGCCGAATCGAGGGAGGCTACACCTTC. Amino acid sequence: CASSRIEGGYTF. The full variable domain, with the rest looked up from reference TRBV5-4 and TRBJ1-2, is ETGVTQSPTHLIKTRGQQVTLRCSSQSGHNTVSWYQQALGQGPQFIFQYYREEENGRGNFPPRFSGLQFPNYSSELNVNALELDDSALYLCASSRIEGGYTFGSGTRLTVV.

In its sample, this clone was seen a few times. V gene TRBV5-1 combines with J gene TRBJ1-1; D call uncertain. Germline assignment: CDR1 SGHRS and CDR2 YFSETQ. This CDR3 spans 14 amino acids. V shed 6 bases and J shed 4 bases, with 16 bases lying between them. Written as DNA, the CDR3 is TGCGCCAGCACCAGAGACACCGGAGCCACTGAAGCTTTCTTT. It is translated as CASTRDTGATEAFF.

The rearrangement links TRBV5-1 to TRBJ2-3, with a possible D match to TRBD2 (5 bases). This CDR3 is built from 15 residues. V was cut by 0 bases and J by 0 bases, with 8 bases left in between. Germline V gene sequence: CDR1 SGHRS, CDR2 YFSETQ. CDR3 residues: CASSLAGESTDTQYF. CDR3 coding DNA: TGCGCCAGCAGCTTGGCCGGGGAAAGCACAGATACGCAGTATTTT.

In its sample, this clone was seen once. The CDR3: CASCEAVQETQYF. The CDR3 DNA follows: TGTGCCAGCTGTGAAGCGGTTCAAGAGACCCAGTACTTC. The chain joins TRBV18 to TRBJ2-5; maybe TRBD2 (5 bases). Trimming removed 7 bases at V and 2 bases at J, with 11 bases between. The CDR3 runs to 13 residues. Germline CDR1 is KGHSH and CDR2 is LQKENI.